Listed below are T cell receptor beta chains from one sample, sequenced in a study of beta chain features in type 1 diabetes. Clones were read by immunoSEQ multiplex PCR, and TCRdb kept only the in-frame ones, dropping some. Found here are 120,000 or so clones, 15% to 20% of them singletons; the top ten hold about 2.4%. The sample was central memory CD4+ T cells from blood. These receptors came from a man between 18 and 35 years old with type 1 diabetes. The CDR3 runs from the conserved cysteine through the conserved F or W. A D gene is named only where the DNA matches it firmly. Rows may omit the clone size; those that give it use once, few, many or a size class.

- TRBD1 TRBJ1-1 TRBV7-2 TGTGCCAGCAGCTGGGGACAGGGAAACACTGAAGCTTTCTTT CASSWGQGNTEAFF
- - TRBJ2-3 TRBV2 TGTGCCAGCAGTGATTCTTTCGGGGCAGATACGCAGTATTTT CASSDSFGADTQYF
- - TRBJ1-4 TRBV5-1 TGCGCCAGCAGCTTGGAAGGGACCCCTAATGAAAAACTGTTTTTT CASSLEGTPNEKLFF
- - TRBJ2-5 TRBV30 TGTGCCTGGAGTGTACGGGTTCGGGAGACCCAGTACTTC CAWSVRVRETQYF
few TRBD1 TRBJ1-2 TRBV6-5 TGTGCCAGCAGAAGAGTTTTGACAGGGTACAATGGCTACACCTTC CASRRVLTGYNGYTF
- TRBD2 TRBJ2-7 TRBV29-1 TGCAGCGTGGGTAGCAGCGGGGGAGGCTACGAGCAGTACTTC CSVGSSGGGYEQYF
few - TRBJ2-3 TRBV7-3 TGTGCCAGCAGTTCGAACACAGGTAGCACAGATACGCAGTATTTT CASSSNTGSTDTQYF
- - TRBJ2-5 TRBV30 TGTGCCTGGAGTGGAGGGACTCTAGAGACCCAGTACTTC CAWSGGTLETQYF
- TRBD1 TRBJ2-2 TRBV6-5 TGTGCCAGCAGGCAGGGACAGGGATTCACCGGGGAGCTGTTTTTT CASRQGQGFTGELFF
few - TRBJ2-1 TRBV5-4 TGTGCCAGCAGCCTCCTTGGGGCGCAGTTCTTC CASSLLGAQFF
- - TRBJ2-1 TRBV29-1 TGCAGCGTTGCAGACACCGCGACCGGGGTCTTC CSVADTATGVF
few - TRBJ2-5 TRBV7-2 TGTGCCAGCAGCTCTCCGGCGGGAGAGACCCAGTACTTC CASSSPAGETQYF
- TRBD2 TRBJ2-7 TRBV19 TGTGCCAGTAGTGCCTGGACTAGCGGGAACGACGAGCAGTACTTC CASSAWTSGNDEQYF
- - TRBJ2-5 TRBV29-1 TGCAGCGCGTCAAGGGACGGTCAAGAGACCCAGTACTTC CSASRDGQETQYF
few - TRBJ1-1 TRBV28 TGTGCCAGCAGTTTTATGAACACTGAAGCTTTCTTT CASSFMNTEAFF
few - TRBJ2-7 TRBV27 TGTGCCAGCAGTTCGCAGGGTCAAGTTACCGAGCAGTACTTC CASSSQGQVTEQYF
- - TRBJ1-1 TRBV5-6 TGTGCCAGCACCGCTTCAGGGGCTGAAGCTTTCTTT CASTASGAEAFF
few - TRBJ1-2 TRBV10-3 TGTGCCATCAGGGCACAGGGATGGGGCTACACCTTC CAIRAQGWGYTF
many - TRBJ1-6 TRBV18 TGTGCCAGCTCACCGAGTGGGGACGATTCACCCCTCCACTTT CASSPSGDDSPLHF
many - TRBJ1-2 TRBV20-1 TGCAGTGCTAGAGATGTGTATGGCTACACCTTC CSARDVYGYTF
- - TRBJ2-5 TRBV4-3 TGCGCCAGCAGCCAAGATAGCGGTCGGAGAGAGACCCAGTACTTC CASSQDSGRRETQYF
- TRBD2 TRBJ2-5 TRBV9 TGTGCCAGCAGCGCGGGACTAGCGGGGGGTCAAGAGACCCAGTACTTC CASSAGLAGGQETQYF
many TRBD2 TRBJ2-1 TRBV11-2 TGTGCCAGCAGCTTTTGGCCAGGGGGGCTAGCGGGAGCCAACAAGCAGTTCTTC CASSFWPGGLAGANKQFF
- - TRBJ2-7 TRBV11-3 TGTGCCAGCAGCTCAAGCGGTGGCTCCAACTACGAGCAGTACTTC CASSSSGGSNYEQYF
once - TRBJ2-7 TRBV20-1 TGCAGTGCTAGAGTCGAGTCCAAGCAGTACTTC CSARVESKQYF
- TRBD1 TRBJ1-2 TRBV28 TGTGCCAGCAGTTTAACAGGGGTCTTCTATGGCTACACCTTC CASSLTGVFYGYTF
- TRBD1 TRBJ2-5 TRBV28 TGTGCCAGCAGTTCAACCGGGGACAGGGGCCGAGAGACCCAGTACTTC CASSSTGDRGRETQYF
- TRBD2 TRBJ2-1 TRBV7-2 TGTGCCAGCAGCTCCCTGGGACTAGGCGGCTACAATGAGCAGTTCTTC CASSSLGLGGYNEQFF
few - TRBJ1-6 TRBV7-2 TGTGCCAGCAGCTTTGTGGTCCAGAGCTCCTATAATTCACCCCTCCACTTT CASSFVVQSSYNSPLHF
- - TRBJ2-3 TRBV27 TGTGCCAGCAGTTTATCGGGAGATACGCAGTATTTT CASSLSGDTQYF
many TRBD2 TRBJ2-7 TRBV4-1 TGCGCCAGCAGCCTACTAGCGGGGCCGAGCTCCTACGAGCAGTACTTC CASSLLAGPSSYEQYF
few - TRBJ1-2 TRBV6-5 TGTGCCAGCAGCAGGACAGCTTTTAACTATGGCTACACCTTC CASSRTAFNYGYTF
few - TRBJ1-2 TRBV5-6 TGTGCCAGCAGCTTGGCGGGCCGGAACTATGGCTACACCTTC CASSLAGRNYGYTF